Sequencing of this T cell receptor (beta chain) was carried out in a study of post-analysis software for immune sequencing data. Study outcomes and limitations: Patients had higher frequencies than controls of about five TRBV segments, including TRBV5-6, TRBV5-1 and TRBV20-1.

This clonotype has only a few counts. What it binds is not known. The CDR3 totals 14 residues. CDR1 MNHEY and CDR2 SVGAGI come from the germline V gene. The V segment lost 6 bases and the J segment 4 bases; nucleotides outside the gene matches: 6. Every TCR beta cDNA library bore unique molecular identifiers. From the PCR reads, TCRdb called clonotypes with MiXCR, one entry per CDR3 protein. The sample lists about 430,000 distinct CDR3 sequences, 30% to 40% occurring once. Sequences were obtained from blood. The rearrangement links TRBV6-5 to TRBJ2-3; 8 nucleotides line up with TRBD1. The sequence was collected from a girl aged 2 to 9 with multiple sclerosis. The CDR3 region has the DNA TGTGCCAGCAGCTTCAGGGGGCAGGCAGATACGCAGTATTTT. Its protein is CASSFRGQADTQYF.